These 9 T cell receptor beta chains were sequenced from one sample in a study of OX40 agonist ivuxolimab in advanced cancers. Repertoires were generated with immunoSEQ multiplex PCR, while TCRdb's copy carries only in-frame clones and drops some. The repertoire holds tens of thousands of clones, 80% to 90% seen once, with roughly 23% in the top ten. The sample was CD4+ or CD8+ T cells sorted from blood, taken in a trial of the OX40 agonist ivuxolimab. The receptors shown here come from an adult with an advanced solid tumor such as melanoma, head and neck, liver or kidney cancer.

V is TRBV27 and J is TRBJ1-1, with a possible D match to TRBD1 (5 bases). This CDR3 is 13 amino acids long. Trimming left V 7 bases short and J 5 bases short, with 14 bases between. CDR1 and CDR2 (germline): MNHEY, SMNVEV (reference sequence). The CDR3, as DNA: TGTGCCAGCATCCAACACCAGGGAACTGAAGCTTTCTTT. It is translated as CASIQHQGTEAFF.

The chain has TRBV11-1 and TRBJ1-1; D might be TRBD1 (5 bases). CDR1 SGHAT and CDR2 FQDESV come from the germline V gene (reference sequence). The CDR3 totals 15 residues. V lost 4 bases to trimming and J lost 1 base, with 13 bases between them. This CDR3 reads CASSSYGAQNTEAFF. CDR3 in DNA: TGTGCCAGCAGCTCGTACGGGGCCCAGAACACTGAAGCTTTCTTT.

The J gene is TRBJ2-1, the V gene TRBV6-5, with TRBD2 matching 8 bases. This CDR3 is built from 16 residues. Unmatched junction bases numbered 8, after V lost 2 bases and J lost 5 bases. Germline assignment: CDR1 MNHEY and CDR2 SVGAGI. The CDR3 here is CASSYDPSGRDNEQFF. In DNA form, the CDR3 reads TGTGCCAGCAGTTACGACCCAAGCGGGAGAGACAATGAGCAGTTCTTC.

The count of this clone is one. This sequence joins TRBV5-6 and TRBJ1-5; D is unresolved. In germline, CDR1 is SGHDT, CDR2 YYEEEE. The CDR3 extends over 13 amino acids. Trimming pared 0 bases from V and 7 bases from J, leaving 8 bases between. In nucleotides, the CDR3 is TGTGCCAGCAGCTTGGCGGAGACGCAGCCCCAGCATTTT. It yields the protein CASSLAETQPQHF.

The chain combines TRBV5-4 with TRBJ2-1; D may be TRBD2 (6 bases). Germline V gives CDR1 SGHNT, CDR2 YYREEE (reference sequence). The CDR3 consists of 15 residues. The V and J ends lost 0 bases and 6 bases respectively, with 13 bases between them. In DNA form, the CDR3 reads TGTGCCAGCAGCTTGGATGACGGGACTTTCAATGAGCAGTTCTTC. Its translation is CASSLDDGTFNEQFF.

This chain joins TRBV27 and TRBJ2-1; TRBD1 aligns across 10 bases. This CDR3 comprises 15 residues. Germline CDR1 is MNHEY and CDR2 is SMNVEV (reference sequence). Unmatched junction bases numbered 9, after V lost 6 bases and J lost 7 bases. CDR3 sequence reads: CASSSRDRGLNEQFF. DNA for the CDR3: TGTGCCAGCAGCTCTAGGGACAGGGGCTTGAATGAGCAGTTCTTC.

The rearrangement links TRBV19 to TRBJ2-1, with a possible D match to TRBD2 (6 bases). V lost 3 bases and J lost 1, with 13 bases in between. Germline V gene sequence: CDR1 LNHDA, CDR2 SQIVND (reference sequence). The CDR3 is 16 residues long. DNA of the CDR3: TGTGCCAGTAGTATTTCCCCGACTAGATCCTACAATGAGCAGTTCTTC. As protein: CASSISPTRSYNEQFF. Full variable domain (missing parts from reference TRBV19 and TRBJ2-1): DGGITQSPKYLFRKEGQNVTLSCEQNLNHDAMYWYRQDPGQGLRLIYYSQIVNDFQKGDIAEGYSVSREKKESFPLTVTSAQKNPTAFYLCASSISPTRSYNEQFFGPGTRLTVL.

This clone is medium-sized (0.01 to 0.1%) within its sample. This chain uses TRBV27 with TRBJ2-6, with 7 positions matching TRBD1. The V gene's germline CDR1 is MNHEY and CDR2 SMNVEV (reference sequence). The CDR3 totals 18 residues. With V trimmed by 3 bases and J by 0 bases, 8 bases remained unmatched. The CDR3 spells CASSLLTGSVSGANVLTF. DNA for the CDR3: TGTGCCAGCAGTTTGCTGACAGGGTCTGTCTCTGGGGCCAACGTCCTGACTTTC.

This chain links TRBV18 with TRBJ2-1; the D gene could be TRBD1 or TRBD2 (6 bases each). The germline V and J ends were trimmed by 6 bases and 8 bases, with 14 bases remaining between them. CDR1 and CDR2 (germline): KGHSH, LQKENI. This CDR3 has 13 residues. CDR3 amino acids: CASSLEGGYEQFF. CDR3 bases: TGTGCCAGCTCGCTGGAAGGGGGGTATGAGCAGTTCTTC.